Sequencing of this T cell receptor beta chain was carried out in a study of T-cell reconstitution after alpha-beta-depleted transplantation in children. Broader study findings: Reported findings indicate that, about two months after transplant, alpha-beta T cells came from several hundred expanded clones, which were derived from non-depleted graft cells. TCRbeta diversity was high at day 60 in some patients (a result of surviving recipient T cells and thymic progenitors). When one year had passed after transplant, most T-cell counts and diversity came from newly produced T cells.

The authors prepared the TCRbeta library with unique molecular identifiers. Via MiXCR, TCRdb re-called the PCR reads, giving one row per CDR3 protein. The top ten clones hold around a third of a sample with fewer than 750,000 distinct CDR3 sequences, over 20% of them seen once. With regard to this clonotype: Its antigen is still unknown.

The CDR3 is 14 residues long. The V gene's germline CDR1 is SGHRS and CDR2 YFSETQ. The V and J ends lost 0 bases and 8 bases respectively, with 14 bases between them. This TCR was sampled from a boy under three years old with Wiskott-Aldrich syndrome, due to receive a stem cell transplant. The sample in question was PBMCs, obtained before TCRalphabeta/CD19-depleted stem cell transplant. V gene TRBV5-1 combines with J gene TRBJ2-5; weak D call: TRBD2 (6 bases). In DNA, the CDR3 is TGCGCCAGCAGCTTGGCTGGTAGCGGTACTACCCAGTACTTC. Its protein product is CASSLAGSGTTQYF.